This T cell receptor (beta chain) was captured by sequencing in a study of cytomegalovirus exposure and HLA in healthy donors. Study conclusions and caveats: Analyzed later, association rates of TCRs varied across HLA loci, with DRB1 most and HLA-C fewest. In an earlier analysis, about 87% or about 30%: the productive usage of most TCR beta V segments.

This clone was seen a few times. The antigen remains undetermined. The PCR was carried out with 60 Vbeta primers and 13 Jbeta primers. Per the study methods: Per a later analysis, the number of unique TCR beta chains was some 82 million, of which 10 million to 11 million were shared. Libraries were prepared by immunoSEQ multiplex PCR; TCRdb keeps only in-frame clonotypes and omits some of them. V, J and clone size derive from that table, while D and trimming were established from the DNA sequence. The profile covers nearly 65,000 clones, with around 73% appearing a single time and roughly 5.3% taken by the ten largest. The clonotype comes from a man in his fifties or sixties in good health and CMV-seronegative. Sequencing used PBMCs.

CDR3 nucleotide sequence: TGTGCTAGTGGTTTGGTTGGAATCGTCTCGAGGGAGAACACTGAAGCTTTCTTT. Its translation is CASGLVGIVSRENTEAFF. The chain has TRBV12-5 and TRBJ1-1; D is unresolved. The CDR3 has 18 residues. Per the germline V gene, CDR1 is LGHNT and CDR2 is FRNRAP. V was clipped by 0 bases and J by 1 base, with 18 bases between them.